The T cell receptor beta chain under discussion was sequenced for a study of T cell responses to AZD1222 COVID-19 vaccine. The protocol was immunoSEQ multiplex PCR, while the TCRdb copy is restricted to in-frame clones and leaves out a portion. The sample holds 90,000 to 130,000 clones, less than 95% seen once. V lost 0 bases and J lost 3; bases outside the gene matches: 2. Germline-derived CDR1 and CDR2 are SGHNT and YYREEE (reference sequence). CDR3 length: 15 residues. The origin of this receptor is an adult in good health. Source: peripheral blood, taken on day 0 of AZD1222 vaccination. The chain uses TRBV5-4 and TRBJ2-7, with 11 bases aligning to TRBD2. CDR3 protein: CASSLVSGGGYEQYF. CDR3 in DNA: TGTGCCAGCAGCTTGGTTAGCGGGGGGGGCTACGAGCAGTACTTC.